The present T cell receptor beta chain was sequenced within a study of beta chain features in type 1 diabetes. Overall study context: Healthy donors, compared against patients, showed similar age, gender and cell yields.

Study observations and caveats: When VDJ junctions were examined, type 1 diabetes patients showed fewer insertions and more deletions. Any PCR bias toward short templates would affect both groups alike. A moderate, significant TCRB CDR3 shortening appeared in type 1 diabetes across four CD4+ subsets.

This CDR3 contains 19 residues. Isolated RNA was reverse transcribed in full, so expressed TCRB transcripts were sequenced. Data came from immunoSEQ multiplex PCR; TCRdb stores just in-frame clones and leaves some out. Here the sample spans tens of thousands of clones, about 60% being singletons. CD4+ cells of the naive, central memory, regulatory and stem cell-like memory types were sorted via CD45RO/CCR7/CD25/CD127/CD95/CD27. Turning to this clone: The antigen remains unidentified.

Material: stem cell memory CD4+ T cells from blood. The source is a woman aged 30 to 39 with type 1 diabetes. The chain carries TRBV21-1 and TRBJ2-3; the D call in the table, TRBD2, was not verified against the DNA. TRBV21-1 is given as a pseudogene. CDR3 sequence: CASSSTGTSGRYSTDTQYF. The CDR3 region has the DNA TGTGCCAGCAGCAGCACCGGGACTAGCGGGAGGTATAGCACAGATACGCAGTATTTT.